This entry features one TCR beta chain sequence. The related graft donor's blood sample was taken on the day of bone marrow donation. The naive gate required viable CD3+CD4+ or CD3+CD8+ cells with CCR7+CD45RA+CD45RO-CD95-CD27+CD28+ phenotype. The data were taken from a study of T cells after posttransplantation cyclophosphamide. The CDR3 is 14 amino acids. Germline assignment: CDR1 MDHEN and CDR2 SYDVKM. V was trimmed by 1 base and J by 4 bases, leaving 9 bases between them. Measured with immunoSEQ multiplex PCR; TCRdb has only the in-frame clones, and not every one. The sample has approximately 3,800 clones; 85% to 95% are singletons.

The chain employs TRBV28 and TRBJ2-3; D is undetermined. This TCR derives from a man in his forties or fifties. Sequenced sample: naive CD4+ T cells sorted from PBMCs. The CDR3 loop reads CASSLSQHADTQYF. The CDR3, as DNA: TGTGCCAGCAGTTTATCCCAACACGCAGATACGCAGTATTTT.